Here is one TCR beta chain with its context. No base-level quality is on record; no much larger clone is a single base apart. TCR-alpha and TCR-beta chains were sequenced unpaired, so chain pairing information was not available. The immunoSEQ multiplex PCR assay was used to generate TCR libraries, with TCR-beta and/or TCR-alpha/delta assays applied to each sample. The Illumina high-throughput platform was used to sequence the amplified TCR libraries. As for how the authors treated the data: Clustering and dimensionality reduction relied on pairwise TCRdist distances among GMM-specific receptors from T cells that were either sorted ex vivo or expanded in vitro. Sequence motifs, defined by gene usage and CDR3 content, were tested for enrichment in tetramer-positive compared with tetramer-negative populations. Sourced from immuneACCESS, this table was stored by TCRdb with only in-frame sequences that have V and J called. A share of the clones is absent; for the studies checked, an unresolved V gene accounts for under half, and the remainder has no known explanation. The V and J calls and clone size were taken over from that table, and D and trimming were inferred from the DNA. Across this sample there are 80,000 to 100,000 clones, with approximately 91% seen only once. The ten most abundant clones make up less than 2.5% of the sample.

Looking up the germline V gene yields CDR1 MDHEN and CDR2 SYDVKM. The CDR3 sequence holds 14 residues, the cysteine and phenylalanine included. Just CDR3 DNA is preserved here, 42 bases in frame from base 1. V is shortened by 2 bases, J by 5 bases, and the region joining them spans 12 bases. This specimen comes from a study of T cells in tuberculosis (dated by TCRdb to 2016 to 2019). Turning to the overall study: The study combined CD1B tetramers and high-throughput TCR immunosequencing to characterize T cells specific for the mycobacterial lipid antigen glucose monomycolate (GMM). What the authors observed across the whole study: T cells that bind the CD1B-GMM tetramer with low affinity may not have been captured by the stringent sort gate.

PBMC were thawed, rested overnight, stained with a GMM-loaded CD1B tetramer, a Live/Dead dye and anti-CD3, and then sorted on a FACS Aria II. C32 glucose monomycolate purified from Rhodococcus equi was loaded onto CD1B tetramers. Before cryopreservation, the PBMC later used for tetramer sorting had been depleted of CD14-expressing monocytes as part of a separate study. From each donor, 95,000 to 100,000 tetramer-negative cells were sorted and analyzed together with the tetramer-positive cells. Antigen-specific T cells were sorted from a few healthy South African adults using GMM-loaded CD1B tetramers.

Sequenced: CD1b-GMM tetramer-negative cells sorted from PBMCs. Per the publication, the cell subset or site label means: T cells not binding CD1B-GMM tetramer, sorted from same donor. The sequence came from an adult woman with latent tuberculosis. The sequence is built from TRBV28 and TRBJ1-1; the D gene is perhaps TRBD1, on 6 matching bases. The CDR3 protein: CASSLGGGPTEAFF. At the DNA level, the sequence is TGTGCCAGCAGTTTAGGCGGGGGGCCGACTGAAGCTTTCTTT.